Listed below are T cell receptor beta chains from one sample, sequenced in a study of shared clonotypes between healthy human individuals. Produced via immunoSEQ multiplex PCR; TCRdb's table is partial and in-frame only. Of 700,000 to 950,000 clones in the sample, 90% to 98% were seen once. Sequencing was carried out using naive CD8+ T cells sorted from blood. Receptors were obtained from a man aged 25 to 40 in good health. Both conserved end residues are part of each CDR3. The D gene is left open where the match is weak. Rows may omit the clone size; those that give it use once, few, many or a size class.

TRBJ2-7	.	TRBV7-2	.	TGTGCCAGCAGCATGGACCCCTGGGAGCAGTACTTC	CASSMDPWEQYF
TRBJ1-1	.	TRBV7-2	.	TGTGCCAGCAGCTTATCGATTCCCTGGACTGAAGCTTTCTTT	CASSLSIPWTEAFF
TRBJ1-4	TRBD1	TRBV27	.	TGTGCCAGCGGAAAGACAGGGCCCAATGAAAAACTGTTTTTT	CASGKTGPNEKLFF
TRBJ2-1	TRBD2	TRBV15	.	TGTGCCACCAGCAGAGGGACAGCGGGGGTCTATGAGCAGTTCTTC	CATSRGTAGVYEQFF
TRBJ2-1	TRBD2	TRBV7-9	.	TGTGCCAGCGGAGGGACTAGCGGGAGGCCTCTCCAGTTCTTC	CASGGTSGRPLQFF
TRBJ2-6	.	TRBV6-6	.	TGTGGCCGGCCCGGGCGCAAGATCTCTGGGGCCAACGTCCTGACTTTC	CGRPGRKISGANVLTF
TRBJ2-1	.	TRBV15	.	TGTGCCACCAGCAGTAGTTCCAGGGCATATGAGCAGTTCTTC	CATSSSSRAYEQFF
TRBJ2-1	TRBD2	TRBV14	once	TGTGCCAGCAGCCAGCCTCCCGAAGGACTAGCGGGAGGTAGCGACAATGAGCAGTTCTTC	CASSQPPEGLAGGSDNEQFF
TRBJ2-2	TRBD1	TRBV6-6	.	TGTGCCAGCAGTTATGATCCAGGGGGCTTGACCGGGGAGCTGTTTTTT	CASSYDPGGLTGELFF
TRBJ1-2	TRBD1	TRBV27	.	TGTGCCAGCAGTTGGGGGACAGGGAACAAGGACTATGGCTACACCTTC	CASSWGTGNKDYGYTF
TRBJ2-5	TRBD2	TRBV9	.	TGTGCCAGCAGCGTAGTCGGACTAGCGGGAGTAGAAGAGACCCAGTACTTC	CASSVVGLAGVEETQYF
TRBJ2-1	.	TRBV5-4	once	TGTGCCAGCAGCACTTCAGGGACCAGTGAGCAGTTCTTC	CASSTSGTSEQFF
TRBJ2-3	TRBD2	TRBV4-1	.	TGCGCCAGCAGCCAAGTTGGACTAGCGGGACTGCAGAGCACAGATACGCAGTATTTT	CASSQVGLAGLQSTDTQYF
TRBJ2-1	TRBD2	TRBV27	.	TGTGCCAGCAGTTTACTAGCGGGAGCCAGCTACAATGAGCAGTTCTTC	CASSLLAGASYNEQFF
TRBJ2-5	.	TRBV7-6	.	TGTGCCAGCAGAGGGTCCGGGATTGAGACCCAGTACTTC	CASRGSGIETQYF
TRBJ1-5	.	TRBV4-3	once	TGCGCCAGCAGCCAAGATAGGGATGGACAGCCCCAGCATTTT	CASSQDRDGQPQHF
TRBJ2-7	.	TRBV7-9	.	TGTGCCAGCAGCTCGACAGGTTTACCCTACGAGCAGTACTTC	CASSSTGLPYEQYF
TRBJ2-1	.	TRBV6-5	.	TGTGCCAGCAGGTATGGACAGAGCTCCTACAATGAGCAGTTCTTC	CASRYGQSSYNEQFF
TRBJ2-7	TRBD2	TRBV28	.	TGTGCCAGCAGCGGGAGGGCCGATCGTTTTGAGCAGTACTTC	CASSGRADRFEQYF
TRBJ1-2	TRBD1	TRBV29-1	.	TGCAGCACTCCCGACTGGGGCAGGGGGGGATATGGCTACACCTTC	CSTPDWGRGGYGYTF
TRBJ2-7	.	TRBV7-9	.	TGTGCCAGCAGCGATCACAGGGGAGGCGAGCAGTACTTC	CASSDHRGGEQYF
TRBJ2-2	.	TRBV11-3	once	TGTGCCAGCAGCTTCGGGGGAGACACCGGGGAGCTGTTTTTT	CASSFGGDTGELFF
TRBJ1-2	TRBD1	TRBV9	.	TGTGCCAGCAGCCCACGACCGGGACAGGGAAATGGCTACACCTTC	CASSPRPGQGNGYTF
TRBJ1-1	.	TRBV4-1	once	TGCGCCAGCAGCCAAACACTAGGAAGCAACACTGAAGCTTTCTTT	CASSQTLGSNTEAFF
TRBJ2-5	.	TRBV25-1	.	TGTGCCAGCAGTGAATATGGTGAGGCGCGAGAGACCCAGTACTTC	CASSEYGEARETQYF
TRBJ2-7	TRBD1	TRBV2	.	TGTGCCAGCAGCACCGGGACAGGGGCCTACTACGAGCAGTACTTC	CASSTGTGAYYEQYF
TRBJ2-6	.	TRBV11-2	.	TGTGCCAGCAGCTTTGGAAACTCTGGGGCCAACGTCCTGACTTTC	CASSFGNSGANVLTF
TRBJ2-1	TRBD1	TRBV2	.	TGTGCCAGCAGTGCGACAGGGGCCACCTACAATGAGCAGTTCTTC	CASSATGATYNEQFF
TRBJ2-5	TRBD2	TRBV4-1	.	TGCGCCAGCAGCCAAGGCGAGACTAGCGGGAAAGAGACCCAGTACTTC	CASSQGETSGKETQYF
TRBJ1-2	TRBD1	TRBV29-1	.	TGCAGCGTTGAAGGACAGGGGGTGGACTATGGCTACACCTTC	CSVEGQGVDYGYTF
TRBJ1-1	.	TRBV7-6	.	TGTGCCAGCAGCGACGTAATGAACACTGAAGCTTTCTTT	CASSDVMNTEAFF
TRBJ1-1	.	TRBV4-1	.	TGCGCCAGCAGCCAGATCGACAGTAACACTGAAGCTTTCTTT	CASSQIDSNTEAFF
TRBJ2-7	TRBD1	TRBV28	.	TGTGCCAGCAGTACGGGACAGACCTACGAGCAGTACTTC	CASSTGQTYEQYF
TRBJ2-7	.	TRBV9	.	TGTGCCAGCAGCGTAGGTGGGGATGCTCCTTCCTACGAGCAGTACTTC	CASSVGGDAPSYEQYF
TRBJ2-1	TRBD1	TRBV19	.	TGTGCCAGTAGTAAAGGGACAGCAAACAATGAGCAGTTCTTC	CASSKGTANNEQFF
TRBJ1-1	.	TRBV2	.	TGTGCCAGCAGTGATCAGAGAATGAACACTGAAGCTTTCTTT	CASSDQRMNTEAFF
TRBJ2-1	TRBD1	TRBV27	.	TGTGCCAGCAGCGCCGGGACAGGCCTGTACAATGAGCAGTTCTTC	CASSAGTGLYNEQFF
TRBJ2-5	.	TRBV7-6	.	TGTGCCAGCAGCCCTGAATTGTGGACCCAGTACTTC	CASSPELWTQYF
TRBJ2-7	TRBD1	TRBV28	.	TGTGCCAGCAGTTTCCGGACAGGGAAGGGCCACGAGCAGTACTTC	CASSFRTGKGHEQYF
TRBJ2-7	.	TRBV7-2	.	TGTGCCAGCAGCTGGAGGGGTTCATACGAGCAGTACTTC	CASSWRGSYEQYF
TRBJ2-3	.	TRBV7-9	.	TGTGCCAGCAGCTTATTGGGGGAAAATGGGGCAGATACGCAGTATTTT	CASSLLGENGADTQYF
TRBJ2-7	.	TRBV9	.	TGTGCCAGCAGCCCCGGAGGGTCCGAGCAGTACTTC	CASSPGGSEQYF
TRBJ2-7	TRBD2	TRBV27	.	TGTGCCAGCAGTCGGGCCGGGACTAGCGCGATTGGGCAGTACTTC	CASSRAGTSAIGQYF
TRBJ1-2	.	TRBV11-2	.	TGTGCCAGCAGGAGGATTGGGGCAACTAACTATGGCTACACCTTC	CASRRIGATNYGYTF
TRBJ2-7	TRBD2	TRBV27	.	TGTGCCAGCAGTTTAGGCGGGAGGGACTACGAGCAGTACTTC	CASSLGGRDYEQYF
TRBJ2-7	TRBD2	TRBV27	.	TGTGCCAGCAGTGAACTAGCGGATGCCCTCTACGAGCAGTACTTC	CASSELADALYEQYF
TRBJ2-6	TRBD1	TRBV28	.	TGTGCCAGCAGTACACAGGGGTTCTCTGGGGCCAACGTCCTGACTTTC	CASSTQGFSGANVLTF
TRBJ1-5	.	TRBV5-1	once	TGCGCCAGCAGCCCGACAGGCGGTAGCAATCAGCCCCAGCATTTT	CASSPTGGSNQPQHF
TRBJ2-7	TRBD1	TRBV6-5	.	TGTGCCAGCAGTTACCCCCGACAGGGCTCCTACGAGCAGTACTTC	CASSYPRQGSYEQYF
TRBJ2-1	.	TRBV11-2	.	TGTGCCAGCAGCTTAGTCCCCCGGGACCGTAATTACAATGAGCAGTTCTTC	CASSLVPRDRNYNEQFF
TRBJ2-5	.	TRBV10-2	.	TGCGCCAGCAGTGAGTCGAGTATTGGAGGTTTTGAGACCCAGTACTTC	CASSESSIGGFETQYF
TRBJ2-1	TRBD2	TRBV28	.	TGTGCCAGCAGTTCCCTTCTAGCGGGGGCCATCGATGAGCAGTTCTTC	CASSSLLAGAIDEQFF
TRBJ2-1	TRBD2	TRBV5-1	.	TGCGCCAGCAGCTTTAGGACTAGCGGGAGTGTAAATGAGCAGTTCTTC	CASSFRTSGSVNEQFF
TRBJ2-3	TRBD2	TRBV28	.	TGTGCCAGCAGTTTAGGGGTTAAGCGGGAGACAGATACGCAGTATTTT	CASSLGVKRETDTQYF
TRBJ2-7	.	TRBV2	.	TGTGCCAGCAGTGTGTATGGCAGGAAAGACTACGAGCAGTACTTC	CASSVYGRKDYEQYF